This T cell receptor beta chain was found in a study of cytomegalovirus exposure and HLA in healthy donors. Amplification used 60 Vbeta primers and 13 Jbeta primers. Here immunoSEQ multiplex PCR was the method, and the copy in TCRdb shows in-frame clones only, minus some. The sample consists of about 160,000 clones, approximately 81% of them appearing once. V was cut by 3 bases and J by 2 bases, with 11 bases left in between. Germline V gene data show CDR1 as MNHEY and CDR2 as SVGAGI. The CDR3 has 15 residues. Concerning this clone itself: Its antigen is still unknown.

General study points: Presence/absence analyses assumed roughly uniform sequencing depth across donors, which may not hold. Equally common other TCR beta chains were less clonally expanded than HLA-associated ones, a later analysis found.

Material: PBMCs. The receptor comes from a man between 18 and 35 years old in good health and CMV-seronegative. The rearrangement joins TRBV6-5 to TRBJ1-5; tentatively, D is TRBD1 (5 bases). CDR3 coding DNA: TGTGCCAGCAGTTATCGGGGGGTTGGCAATCAGCCCCAGCATTTT. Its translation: CASSYRGVGNQPQHF.